This TCR beta chain was identified in a study of regulatory T cells in long-lasting Graves disease. Time point specified: newly diagnosed GD, antithyroid drugs for less than 3 months. Making the TCR library involved RNA that had been extracted from PBMCs. Peripheral blood, at about 10 milliliters, went into EDTA tubes. The CDR3 runs 15 residues. Trimming took off 6 bases at V and 0 bases at J, with 14 bases between the two ends. Germline loops: CDR1 MDHEN, CDR2 SYDVKM. This clonotype showed up many times. Its target is unknown. Whole-study findings and limits: Whereas more than 950 public clonotypes were shared by new patients, persistent patients shared more, at 2,500 to 3,000.

Through Arm-PCR of CDR3 regions and iRepertoire HTBI primers, TCR beta libraries were built. MiXCR, applied by TCRdb to the multiplex PCR reads, yields one record per CDR3 protein. The sample has hundreds of thousands of distinct CDR3 sequences; 15% to 20% are singletons. This sample also appeared in a second study, on T cells in Graves' hyperthyroidism and ophthalmopathy.

Sequences were derived from peripheral blood mononuclear cells (PBMCs), sampled at new diagnosis, from a patient treated with antithyroid drugs. The chain recombines TRBV28 with TRBJ1-2; no clear D. This sequence was found in a woman aged 30 to 39 with Graves disease. The CDR3 region is CASRPHPGANYGYTF. CDR3 in DNA: TGTGCCAGCAGGCCGCACCCGGGCGCTAACTATGGCTACACCTTC.